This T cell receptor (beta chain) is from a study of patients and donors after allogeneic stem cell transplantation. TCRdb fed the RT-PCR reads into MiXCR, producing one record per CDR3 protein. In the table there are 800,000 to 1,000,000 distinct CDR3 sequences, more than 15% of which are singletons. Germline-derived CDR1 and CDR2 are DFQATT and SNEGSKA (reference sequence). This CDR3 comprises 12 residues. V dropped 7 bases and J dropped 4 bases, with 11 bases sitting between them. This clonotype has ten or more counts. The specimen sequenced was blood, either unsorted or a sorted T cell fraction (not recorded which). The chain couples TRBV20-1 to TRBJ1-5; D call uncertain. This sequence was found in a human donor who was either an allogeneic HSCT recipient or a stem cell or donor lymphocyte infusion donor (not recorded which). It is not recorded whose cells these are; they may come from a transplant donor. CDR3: CSGETGNQPQHF. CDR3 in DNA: TGCAGTGGTGAGACGGGTAATCAGCCCCAGCATTTT.